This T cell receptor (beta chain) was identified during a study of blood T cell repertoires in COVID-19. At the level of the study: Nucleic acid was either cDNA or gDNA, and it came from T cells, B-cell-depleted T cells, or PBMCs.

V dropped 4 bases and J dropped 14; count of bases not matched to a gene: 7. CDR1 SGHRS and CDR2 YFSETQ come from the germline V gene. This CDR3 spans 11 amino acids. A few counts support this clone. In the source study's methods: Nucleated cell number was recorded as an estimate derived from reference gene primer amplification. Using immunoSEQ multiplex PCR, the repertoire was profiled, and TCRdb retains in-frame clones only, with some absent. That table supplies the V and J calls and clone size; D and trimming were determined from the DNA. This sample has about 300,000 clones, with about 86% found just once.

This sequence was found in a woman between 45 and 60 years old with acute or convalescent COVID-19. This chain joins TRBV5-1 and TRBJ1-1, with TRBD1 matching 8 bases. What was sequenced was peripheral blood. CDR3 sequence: CASSTGTGRFF. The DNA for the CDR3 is TGCGCCAGCAGCACCGGGACAGGACGATTCTTT.